This T cell receptor beta chain came from a study of tumor-infiltrating lymphocytes in primary liver carcinoma. Joint extraction of RNA and DNA used roughly 20-33 mg of bulk tissue that was unsorted. Patients carried chronic HBV infection without prior treatment. Germline values: CDR1 DFQATT, CDR2 SNEGSKA (reference sequence). The CDR3 sequence is 13 residues long. The V end was cut by 8 bases, the J end by 6 bases, with 18 bases between. Synthesis of TCR beta cDNA was carried out from about 540 ng total RNA with a constant-region primer. What produced the TCR beta libraries was three nested multiplex PCR rounds using slightly modified ARM-PCR. Primers for the first two PCR rounds were TRBV1-TRBV30 forward primers and a C-beta reverse primer (approximately 9 cycles per round). TCRdb passed the multiplex PCR reads through MiXCR, listing each CDR3 protein once. The sample has about 48,000 distinct CDR3 sequences, about 73% seen once.

The TCR originated in a man aged 35-49 years with primary liver carcinoma and hepatitis B virus infection. The chain couples TRBV20-1 to TRBJ2-3, with a weak D call TRBD1 (5 bases). Sequencing was carried out using liver tumor tissue from sampling region 3. The subset denotes: tumor region T3, left-lateral pole. In nucleotides, the CDR3 is TGCAGTCTGACAGTTGTCATTGGGGATACGCAGTATTTT. Encoded protein: CSLTVVIGDTQYF.